This T cell receptor beta chain was profiled in a study of beta chain features in type 1 diabetes. Study overall: Patients looked much like healthy donors when it came to age, gender and cell yields. Across all samples, 100 million to 130 million sorted cells were examined. Findings and limits, study-wide: The naive, central memory and Treg TCRB repertoires showed an apparent similarity that was greater among patients than among healthy donors. Type 1 diabetes patients had TCRB CDR3s that were shorter (moderately but significantly so) in all four CD4+ subsets. Over-representation of high TCR-expressing cells was a possible consequence of cDNA sequencing.

Every isolated RNA sample was fully reverse transcribed, so sequencing captured expressed TCRB transcripts. The protocol was immunoSEQ multiplex PCR, while the TCRdb copy is restricted to in-frame clones and leaves out a portion. The sample records 150,000 to 200,000 clones, roughly 63% being singletons. About this clone: What it binds is unknown.

The V gene's germline CDR1 is ENHRY and CDR2 SYGVKD. With 10 bases clipped from V and 4 bases from J, the junction kept 9 bases outside the gene matches. CDR3 length: 14 residues. Sequences were obtained from naive CD4+ T cells from blood. This chain links TRBV10-3 with TRBJ2-3, with 9 bases matching TRBD2. This sequence originates from a man aged 30-40 years with type 1 diabetes. CDR3 bases: TGTGCCACAGCGGGGGGAACAGGGGCAGATACGCAGTATTTT. Residues: CATAGGTGADTQYF.